The T cell receptor (beta chain) under discussion was sequenced for a study of OX40 agonist ivuxolimab in advanced cancers. Study background: A history of anti-PD-1, anti-PD-L1 or anti-CTLA-4 therapy was acceptable, and approximately 41% had some. Findings and limits, study-wide: Fewer expanded clones were found on average in CD4+ than in CD8+ T cells.

Produced via immunoSEQ multiplex PCR; TCRdb's table is partial and in-frame only. The repertoire holds approximately 97,000 clones, with around 85% as singletons. A note on this clone: The antigen is undetermined.

CDR3 length equals 14 residues. V gave up 6 bases and J gave up 4 bases, with 13 bases separating them. The germline gives CDR1 LNHDA, CDR2 SQIVND (reference sequence). Blood samples were obtained at baseline, cycle 4 day 1, and cycle 7 day 1. This chain joins TRBV19 and TRBJ1-5; D is possibly TRBD1 (6 bases). Sequences were derived from CD4+ or CD8+ T cells sorted from blood, sampled in a trial of the OX40 agonist ivuxolimab. This sequence originates from an adult with an advanced solid tumor such as melanoma, head and neck, liver or kidney cancer. The CDR3 DNA sequence: TGTGCCAGTAGCGAACAGGGTCTAAATCAGCCCCAGCATTTT. It yields the protein CASSEQGLNQPQHF. The complete variable domain, with remaining parts taken from reference TRBV19 and TRBJ1-5, reads DGGITQSPKYLFRKEGQNVTLSCEQNLNHDAMYWYRQDPGQGLRLIYYSQIVNDFQKGDIAEGYSVSREKKESFPLTVTSAQKNPTAFYLCASSEQGLNQPQHFGDGTRLSIL.